Listed below are T cell receptor beta chains from one sample, sequenced in a study of cytomegalovirus exposure and HLA in healthy donors. Sequencing used immunoSEQ multiplex PCR; TCRdb keeps in-frame clones, though not all of them. The data hold around 150,000 clones, with about three quarters observed a single time. Input material: PBMCs. The receptors were sampled from a man in his forties in good health and CMV-seronegative. Both conserved end residues are part of each CDR3. D genes are given only for firm matches. Clone size is shown for a subset of rows, as once, few, many or a class of expanded clone.

TRBV28	TRBJ2-1	-	TRBD1	16	TGTGCCAGCAGTCCCCCGACAGGGAAGGGCTACAATGAGCAGTTCTTC	CASSPPTGKGYNEQFF
TRBV7-8	TRBJ2-2	-	TRBD2	17	TGTGCCAGCAGCCCGGACAAACTAGCGGTTTACACCGGGGAGCTGTTTTTT	CASSPDKLAVYTGELFF
TRBV12-5	TRBJ2-7	few	TRBD2	17	TGTGCTAGTGGTTTGGCGATCGGACTAGCGCCGACCTACGAGCAGTACTTC	CASGLAIGLAPTYEQYF
TRBV5-1	TRBJ2-5	-	-	14	TGCGCCAGCAGCTTGGTTGGCTTCACAGAGACCCAGTACTTC	CASSLVGFTETQYF
TRBV6-1	TRBJ2-7	-	TRBD2	14	TGTGCCAGCAGTGAAGTCGGGGGGAACCACGAGCAGTACTTC	CASSEVGGNHEQYF
TRBV5-4	TRBJ2-6	-	-	17	TGTGCCAGCAGCTTGGGACAGGCCAACTCTGGGGCCAACGTCCTGACTTTC	CASSLGQANSGANVLTF
TRBV18	TRBJ1-5	-	-	15	TGTGCCAGCTCCCCGGACGGGATCACCAATCAGCCCCAGCATTTT	CASSPDGITNQPQHF
TRBV4-1	TRBJ2-7	-	-	17	TGCGCCAGCAGCCAAGAAAGTCCGACCACCGGGAACCACGAGCAGTACTTC	CASSQESPTTGNHEQYF
TRBV19	TRBJ2-6	few	-	19	TGTGCCAGTAGTACGACCGGGGTCATAAATCTGTCTGGGGCCAACGTCCTGACTTTC	CASSTTGVINLSGANVLTF
TRBV28	TRBJ2-1	-	-	15	TGTGCCAGCAGCCCCCCTACAGGGACCTACAATGAGCAGTTCTTC	CASSPPTGTYNEQFF
TRBV7-8	TRBJ2-7	-	-	16	TGTGCCAGCAGCTTAGGAGTCAGACAGAGCTCCTACGAGCAGTACTTC	CASSLGVRQSSYEQYF
TRBV19	TRBJ2-5	few	-	15	TGTGCCAGTAGTAACCGGGGGGCCGTCCAAGAGACCCAGTACTTC	CASSNRGAVQETQYF
TRBV6-1	TRBJ2-5	-	TRBD2	15	TGTGCCAGCAGTGAAGGGCTAGCGGGGGTAAAGACCCAGTACTTC	CASSEGLAGVKTQYF
TRBV10-3	TRBJ2-2	-	TRBD2	15	TGTGCCATCAGACCGGGCGGGGGGAACACCGGGGAGCTGTTTTTT	CAIRPGGGNTGELFF
TRBV7-9	TRBJ2-2	few	-	15	TGTTCCAGCAGCCCCTCGACAGATAACACCGGGGAGCTGTTTTTT	CSSSPSTDNTGELFF
TRBV28	TRBJ2-7	-	-	15	TGTGCCAGCAGTTTCCCCGGCGGGGAGTCCTACGAGCAGTACTTC	CASSFPGGESYEQYF
TRBV6-1	TRBJ2-1	-	-	16	TGTGCCAGCAGTGAAGCGGAGCCCGGTGACTACAATGAGCAGTTCTTC	CASSEAEPGDYNEQFF
TRBV30	TRBJ2-7	-	TRBD1	13	TGTGCCTGGAGTACCGGGACAGTGCGCGAGCAGTACTTC	CAWSTGTVREQYF
TRBV19	TRBJ2-7	-	TRBD1	14	TGTGCCAGTAGTACCTGGGACAGCTCCTACGAGCAGTACTTC	CASSTWDSSYEQYF
TRBV30	TRBJ2-5	-	-	15	TGTGCCTCGGGGATTTTAACCGCAGAGCAAGAGACCCAGTACTTC	CASGILTAEQETQYF
TRBV7-8	TRBJ1-4	-	-	17	TGTGCCAGCAGCTTAGGGGGCGCCAGGGGTACTAATGAAAAACTGTTTTTT	CASSLGGARGTNEKLFF
TRBV7-6	TRBJ1-1	-	-	14	TGTGCCAGCGGCCCTACAGGTTTGAACACTGAAGCTTTCTTT	CASGPTGLNTEAFF
TRBV30	TRBJ2-7	-	TRBD2	14	TGTGCCTGGAGTGAGTCGGGGGGGCGAGGAGAGCAGTACTTC	CAWSESGGRGEQYF
TRBV9	TRBJ2-5	-	TRBD2	17	TGTGCCAGCAGCGTAGGGGTAGCGGGAGGGAATCGAGAGACCCAGTACTTC	CASSVGVAGGNRETQYF
TRBV9	TRBJ2-1	-	-	13	TGTGCTACCGAGGGGGGGGCAGTTCATGAGCAGTTCTTC	CATEGGAVHEQFF
TRBV10-3	TRBJ2-1	once	TRBD2	15	TGTGCCATCAAGAGCGGGGGGGATACCTACAATGAGCAGTTCTTC	CAIKSGGDTYNEQFF
TRBV14	TRBJ2-7	-	TRBD2	14	TGTGCCAGCAGCCAAGGCGTAGCGGGGTCCGAGCAGTACTTC	CASSQGVAGSEQYF
TRBV5-1	TRBJ2-2	-	TRBD2	19	TGCGCCAGCAGCTTGGAGGGGACTAGCGCTGCGACATTCGCCGGGGAGCTGTTTTTT	CASSLEGTSAATFAGELFF
TRBV7-2	TRBJ2-4	-	TRBD1	15	TGTGCCAGCAGCCTGGAGCTCGGACAGGGTAACATTCAGTACTTC	CASSLELGQGNIQYF
TRBV7-9	TRBJ1-2	-	TRBD1	16	TGTTCCAGCAGCCTAGCAGGGGGCGGGTACGGCTATGGCTACACCTTC	CSSSLAGGGYGYGYTF
TRBV7-9	TRBJ2-7	-	-	13	TGTGCCAGCAGCCCCGGGGGGCAGGGCGAGCAGTACTTC	CASSPGGQGEQYF
TRBV13	TRBJ2-1	-	-	16	TGTGCCAGCAGCCCCGGGACGGGGGGCTTGAACAATGAGCAGTTCTTC	CASSPGTGGLNNEQFF
TRBV28	TRBJ1-2	-	TRBD1	15	TGTGCCAGCAACCCGCCGGGACAGGGAATCGATGGCTACACCTTC	CASNPPGQGIDGYTF
TRBV10-1	TRBJ2-7	-	TRBD2	16	TGCGCCAGCAGTGAGTCGGGAGGGGCCCCTACCTACGAGCAGTACTTC	CASSESGGAPTYEQYF
TRBV6-1	TRBJ1-6	-	-	18	TGTGCCAGCAGTGAAGTAGAAGGCAGCGTATTGTATAATTCACCCCTCCACTTT	CASSEVEGSVLYNSPLHF
TRBV15	TRBJ2-3	once	TRBD2	18	TGTGCCACCAGCAGAGAGACAGGACTAGCGAGGACCACAGATACGCAGTATTTT	CATSRETGLARTTDTQYF
TRBV6-5	TRBJ1-1	-	TRBD1	15	TGTGCCAGCAGTTCGGTTTCGGACAGGGGCACTGAAGCTTTCTTT	CASSSVSDRGTEAFF
TRBV11-2	TRBJ1-1	-	-	15	TGTGCCAGCAGACTACCAGGGGTACGGAACACTGAAGCTTTCTTT	CASRLPGVRNTEAFF
TRBV19	TRBJ2-1	few	TRBD1	13	TGTGCCAGTAGACAGGGGTCCTACAATGAGCAGTTCTTC	CASRQGSYNEQFF
TRBV7-9	TRBJ2-5	few	-	15	TGTGCCAGCAGCTTCCCAACGACAAGGCCCGAGACCCAGTACTTC	CASSFPTTRPETQYF
TRBV5-1	TRBJ2-7	-	-	12	TGCGCCAGCAGCACAGGGAACTACGAGCAGTACTTC	CASSTGNYEQYF
TRBV7-9	TRBJ2-5	-	TRBD1	14	TGTGCCAGCAGCTTGACAGGGACAAAAGAGACCCAGTACTTC	CASSLTGTKETQYF
TRBV5-1	TRBJ2-5	-	TRBD2	16	TGCGCCAGCAGCCCCGGACTAGCGGGGGTGCAAGAGACCCAGTACTTC	CASSPGLAGVQETQYF
TRBV30	TRBJ2-3	-	-	14	TGTGCCTGGAGCCTGACAGGTCCAACAGATACGCAGTATTTT	CAWSLTGPTDTQYF
TRBV6-1	TRBJ2-7	-	TRBD2	14	TGTGCCAGCTATACTAGCGGGACACACTACGAGCAGTACTTC	CASYTSGTHYEQYF
TRBV7-9	TRBJ1-6	-	-	13	TGTGCCAGCAGCCATGAGAATAATTCACCCCTCCACTTT	CASSHENNSPLHF
TRBV6-4	TRBJ2-6	-	-	16	TGTGCCAGCAGTGGTAGCGGAGCCTCTGGGGCCAACGGCCTGACTTTC	CASSGSGASGANGLTF
TRBV7-2	TRBJ2-2	-	TRBD2	18	TGTGCCAGCAGCTTTCCGGCTAGCGGGGGGGCCTCCACCGGGGAGCTGTTTTTT	CASSFPASGGASTGELFF
TRBV28	TRBJ2-7	-	TRBD1	15	TGTGCCAGCAGTCCCTCGGACAGGGCGAATGGCGAGCAGTACTTC	CASSPSDRANGEQYF
TRBV11-2	TRBJ2-5	-	-	13	TGTGCCAGCACCAGTGATCCGCAAGAGACCCAGTACTTC	CASTSDPQETQYF
TRBV13	TRBJ2-3	few	-	16	TGTGCCAGCAGCACAGACAGAGGAGGGAGCACAGATACGCAGTATTTT	CASSTDRGGSTDTQYF
TRBV2	TRBJ1-1	-	-	14	TGTGCCAGCAAGCCGGGCGGGACGAACACTGAAGCTTTCTTT	CASKPGGTNTEAFF